This T cell receptor beta chain was found in a study of OX40 agonist ivuxolimab in advanced cancers. On the study more broadly: A history of anti-PD-1, anti-PD-L1 or anti-CTLA-4 therapy was acceptable, and about 37% had some.

Profiling relied on immunoSEQ multiplex PCR, and the TCRdb table lists in-frame clones only, not all of them. The table lists approximately 66,000 clones, around 91% of them singletons. The origin of this receptor is an adult with an advanced solid tumor such as melanoma, head and neck, liver or kidney cancer. Sequenced here: CD4+ or CD8+ T cells sorted from blood, sampled in a trial of the OX40 agonist ivuxolimab.

The CDR3 here is CASKGGVTTPQHF. The CDR3 bases are TGTGCCAGCAAAGGAGGGGTTACCACGCCCCAGCATTTT. This chain uses TRBV2 with TRBJ1-5; TRBD1 might be the D (5 bases). The CDR3 totals 13 residues. V dropped 7 bases and J dropped 9 bases, with 16 bases sitting between them. Germline V gene data show CDR1 as SNHLY and CDR2 as FYNNEI.